This T cell receptor beta chain was identified in a study of shared clonotypes between healthy human individuals. Study-wide findings and caveats: In the sorted subsets, rarefaction showed sequencing was incomplete despite large depth. A handful of donors had around 5% of their naive CD4 clonotypes in common.

DNA at about 200 ng, around 30,000 T cell genomes, went into sorted-subset replicate PCRs. The repertoire was sequenced with immunoSEQ multiplex PCR; TCRdb's copy has only in-frame clones and lacks some. The sample includes around 100,000 clones, around two thirds of them seen just once. As concerns this clone: As yet, its antigen is unknown.

Germline trimming cut 2 bases from V and 4 bases from J; bases unmatched to any gene: 16. Germline CDR1 reads SGHVS; CDR2 reads FNYEAQ. The CDR3 runs to 19 residues. V gene TRBV7-6 combines with J gene TRBJ2-3; 9 bases match TRBD2. Source material: memory CD8+ T cells sorted from blood. Subset noted: CD45RO+ cells pooled with CCR7-negative TemRA cells. The sequence was obtained from a man aged 25 to 45 in good health. The CDR3 region is CASSLPRGGSGSKSDTQYF. Here the CDR3 DNA reads TGTGCCAGCAGCTTACCCCGAGGTGGTAGCGGGAGTAAATCAGATACGCAGTATTTT. The whole variable domain, filled in from reference TRBV7-6 and TRBJ2-3, reads GAGVSQSPRYKVTKRGQDVALRCDPISGHVSLYWYRQALGQGPEFLTYFNYEAQQDKSGLPNDRFSAERPEGSISTLTIQRTEQRDSAMYRCASSLPRGGSGSKSDTQYFGPGTRLTVL.